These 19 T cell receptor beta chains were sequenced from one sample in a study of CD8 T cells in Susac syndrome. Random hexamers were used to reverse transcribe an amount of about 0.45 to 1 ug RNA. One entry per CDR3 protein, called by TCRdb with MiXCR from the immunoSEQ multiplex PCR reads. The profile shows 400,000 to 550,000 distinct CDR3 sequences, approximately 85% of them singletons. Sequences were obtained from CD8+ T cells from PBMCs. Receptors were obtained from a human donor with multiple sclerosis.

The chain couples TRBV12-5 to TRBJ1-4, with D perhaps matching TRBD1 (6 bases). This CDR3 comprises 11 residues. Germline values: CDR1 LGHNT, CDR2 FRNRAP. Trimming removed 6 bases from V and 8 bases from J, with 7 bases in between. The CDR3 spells CASGGGEKLFF. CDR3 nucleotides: TGTGCTAGTGGGGGGGGCGAAAAACTGTTTTTT. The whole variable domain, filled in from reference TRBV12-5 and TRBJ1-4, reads DARVTQTPRHKVTEMGQEVTMRCQPILGHNTVFWYRQTMMQGLELLAYFRNRAPLDDSGMPKDRFSAEMPDATLATLKIQPSEPRDSAVYFCASGGGEKLFFGSGTQLSVL.

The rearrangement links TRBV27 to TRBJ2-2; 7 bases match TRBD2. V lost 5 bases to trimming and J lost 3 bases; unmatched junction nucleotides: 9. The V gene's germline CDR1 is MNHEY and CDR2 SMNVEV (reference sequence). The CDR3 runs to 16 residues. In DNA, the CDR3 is TGTGCCAGCAGTGGCTGGCGGGAGCTTTACACCGGGGAGCTGTTTTTT. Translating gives CASSGWRELYTGELFF.

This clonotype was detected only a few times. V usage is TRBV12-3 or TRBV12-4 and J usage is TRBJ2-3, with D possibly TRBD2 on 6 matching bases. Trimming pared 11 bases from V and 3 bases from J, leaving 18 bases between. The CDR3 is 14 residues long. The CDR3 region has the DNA TGTGCCGTGGGGGGATACGGATTTACAGATACGCAGTATTTT. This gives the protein CAVGGYGFTDTQYF.

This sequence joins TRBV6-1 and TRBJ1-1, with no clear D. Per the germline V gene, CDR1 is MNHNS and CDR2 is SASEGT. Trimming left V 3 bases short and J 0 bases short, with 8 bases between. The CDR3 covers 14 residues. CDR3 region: CASSDGLMNTEAFF. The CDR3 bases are TGTGCCAGCAGTGACGGGCTTATGAACACTGAAGCTTTCTTT.

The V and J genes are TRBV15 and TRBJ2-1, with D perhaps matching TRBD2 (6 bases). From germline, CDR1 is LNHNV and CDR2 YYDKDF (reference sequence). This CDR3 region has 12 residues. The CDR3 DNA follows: TGTGCGATCCGGGACTTTCACAATGAGCAGTTCTTC. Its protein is CAIRDFHNEQFF.

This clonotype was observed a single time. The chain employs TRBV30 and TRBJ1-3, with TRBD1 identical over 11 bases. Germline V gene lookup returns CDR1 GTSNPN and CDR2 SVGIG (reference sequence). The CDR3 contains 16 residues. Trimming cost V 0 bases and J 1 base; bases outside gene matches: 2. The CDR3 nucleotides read TGTGCCTGGAGTGTGGGACAGGGGGTTTCTGGAAACACCATATATTTT. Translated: CAWSVGQGVSGNTIYF. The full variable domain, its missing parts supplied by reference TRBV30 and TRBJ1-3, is SQTIHQWPATLVQPVGSPLSLECTVEGTSNPNLYWYRQAAGRGLQLLFYSVGIGQISSEVPQNLSASRPQDRQFILSSKKLLLSDSGFYLCAWSVGQGVSGNTIYFGEGSWLTVV.

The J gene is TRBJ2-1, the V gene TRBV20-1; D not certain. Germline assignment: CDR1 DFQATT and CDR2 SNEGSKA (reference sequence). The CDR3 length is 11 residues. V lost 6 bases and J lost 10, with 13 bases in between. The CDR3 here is CSAPVGWEQFF. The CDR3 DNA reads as TGCAGTGCGCCCGTGGGGTGGGAGCAGTTCTTC.

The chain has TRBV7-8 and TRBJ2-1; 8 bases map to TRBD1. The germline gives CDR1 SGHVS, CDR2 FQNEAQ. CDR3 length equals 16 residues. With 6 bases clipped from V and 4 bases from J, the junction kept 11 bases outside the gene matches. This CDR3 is CASSPPGGQAYNEQFF. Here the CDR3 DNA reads TGTGCCAGCAGTCCCCCTGGGGGACAGGCTTACAATGAGCAGTTCTTC.

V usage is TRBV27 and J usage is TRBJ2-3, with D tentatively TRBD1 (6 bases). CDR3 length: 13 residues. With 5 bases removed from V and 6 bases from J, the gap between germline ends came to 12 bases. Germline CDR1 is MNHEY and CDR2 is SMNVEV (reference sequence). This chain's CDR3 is CASSPWGPDTQYF. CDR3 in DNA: TGTGCCAGCAGTCCCTGGGGGCCGGATACGCAGTATTTT.

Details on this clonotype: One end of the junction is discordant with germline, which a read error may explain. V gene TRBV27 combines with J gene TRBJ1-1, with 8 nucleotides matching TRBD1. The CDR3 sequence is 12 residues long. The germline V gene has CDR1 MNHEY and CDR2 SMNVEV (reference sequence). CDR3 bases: TGTGCCAGCGGGACAGGTAACACTGAAGCCTTCTTT. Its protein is CASGTGNTEAFF.

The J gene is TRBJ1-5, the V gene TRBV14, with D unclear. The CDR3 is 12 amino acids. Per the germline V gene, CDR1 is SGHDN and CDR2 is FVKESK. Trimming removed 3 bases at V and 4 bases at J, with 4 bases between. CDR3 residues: CASSHLNQPQHF. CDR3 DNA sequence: TGTGCCAGCAGCCACCTTAATCAGCCCCAGCATTTT. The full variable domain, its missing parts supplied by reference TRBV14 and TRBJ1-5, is EAGVTQFPSHSVIEKGQTVTLRCDPISGHDNLYWYRRVMGKEIKFLLHFVKESKQDESGMPNNRFLAERTGGTYSTLKVQPAELEDSGVYFCASSHLNQPQHFGDGTRLSIL.

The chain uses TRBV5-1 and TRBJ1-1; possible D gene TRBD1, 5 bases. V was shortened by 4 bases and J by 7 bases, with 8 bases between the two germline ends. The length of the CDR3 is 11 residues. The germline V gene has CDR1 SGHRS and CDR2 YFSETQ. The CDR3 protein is CASSEDNEAFF. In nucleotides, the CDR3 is TGCGCCAGCAGCGAGGACAATGAAGCTTTCTTT.

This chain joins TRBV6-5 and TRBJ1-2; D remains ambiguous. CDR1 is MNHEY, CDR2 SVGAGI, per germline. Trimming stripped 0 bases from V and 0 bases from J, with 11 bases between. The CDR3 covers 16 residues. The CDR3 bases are TGTGCCAGCAGTTACTCGGGCAGCGGGGCTAACTATGGCTACACCTTC. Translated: CASSYSGSGANYGYTF.

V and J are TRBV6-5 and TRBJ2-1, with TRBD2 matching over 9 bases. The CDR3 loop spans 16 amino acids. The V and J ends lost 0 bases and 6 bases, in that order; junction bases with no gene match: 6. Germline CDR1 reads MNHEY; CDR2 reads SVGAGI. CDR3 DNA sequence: TGTGCCAGCAGTTACTCCCGGGGCGGGAGGGCCAATGAGCAGTTCTTC. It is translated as CASSYSRGGRANEQFF.

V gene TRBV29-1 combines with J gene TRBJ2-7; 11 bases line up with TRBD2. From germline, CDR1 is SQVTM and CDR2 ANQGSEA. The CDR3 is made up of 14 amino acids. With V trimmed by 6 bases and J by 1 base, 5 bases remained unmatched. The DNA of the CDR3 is TGCAGCGTAGACGGACTAGCGGGTTCCTACGAGCAGTACTTC. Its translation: CSVDGLAGSYEQYF.

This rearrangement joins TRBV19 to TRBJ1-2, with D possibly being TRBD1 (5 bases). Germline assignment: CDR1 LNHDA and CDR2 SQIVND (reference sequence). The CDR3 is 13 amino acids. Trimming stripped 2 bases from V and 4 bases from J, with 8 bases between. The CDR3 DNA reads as TGTGCCAGTAGTATAACGACAGCCTATGGCTACACCTTC. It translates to CASSITTAYGYTF.

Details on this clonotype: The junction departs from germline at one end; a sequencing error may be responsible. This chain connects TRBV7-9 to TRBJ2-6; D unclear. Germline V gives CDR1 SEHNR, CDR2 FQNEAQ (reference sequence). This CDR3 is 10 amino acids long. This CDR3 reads CSSGANVLTF. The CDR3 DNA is TGCTCGTCCGGGGCCAACGTCCTGACTTTC.

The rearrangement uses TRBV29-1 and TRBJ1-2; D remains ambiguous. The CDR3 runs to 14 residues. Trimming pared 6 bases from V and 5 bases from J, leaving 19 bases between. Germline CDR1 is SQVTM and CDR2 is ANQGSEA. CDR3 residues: CSVYGVSAGYGYTF. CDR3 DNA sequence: TGCAGCGTCTACGGGGTATCAGCAGGTTATGGCTACACCTTC. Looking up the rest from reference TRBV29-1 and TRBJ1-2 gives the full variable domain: SAVISQKPSRDICQRGTSLTIQCQVDSQVTMMFWYRQQPGQSLTLIATANQGSEATYESGFVIDKFPISRPNLTFSTLTVSNMSPEDSSIYLCSVYGVSAGYGYTFGSGTRLTVV.

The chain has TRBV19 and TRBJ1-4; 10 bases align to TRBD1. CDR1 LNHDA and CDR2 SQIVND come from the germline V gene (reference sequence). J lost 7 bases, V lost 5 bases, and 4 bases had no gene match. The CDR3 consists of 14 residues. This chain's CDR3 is CASSPGTGAEKLFF. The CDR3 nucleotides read TGTGCCAGTAGTCCCGGGACAGGGGCTGAAAAACTGTTTTTT.